This T cell receptor (beta chain) was captured in a study of CD8 T cells in Susac syndrome. Trimming cost V 4 bases and J 0 bases, with 10 bases left between them. From germline, CDR1 is SNHLY and CDR2 FYNNEI. The CDR3 has 15 residues. Study-level points and caveats: In Susac patients, clonal expansion was not detected in CD4+ cells.

With respect to this clonotype: As yet, its antigen is unknown.

cDNA came from roughly 0.47 to 1 ug RNA primed by random hexamers. TCRdb used MiXCR to reprocess the immunoSEQ multiplex PCR reads, holding one entry per CDR3 protein. The repertoire holds around 150,000 distinct CDR3 sequences, with more than 85% as singletons. Negative magnetic isolation gave CD8+ and CD4+ cells; FACS enriched CD8+ TEMRA. This clonotype originated in a human donor with Susac syndrome. The gene calls are TRBV2 and TRBJ2-1; D gene uncertain. Material for sequencing was CD4+ T cells from PBMCs. In DNA, the CDR3 is TGTGCCAGCAGTGGCGTCAGTAGCTCCTACAATGAGCAGTTCTTC. Protein product: CASSGVSSSYNEQFF.